Listed here are 26 T cell receptor beta chains from one sample, sequenced in a study of cytomegalovirus exposure and HLA in healthy donors. The primer mix had 60 Vbeta and 13 Jbeta primers. TCRdb's copy holds only in-frame clones and misses some; the assay was immunoSEQ multiplex PCR. Altogether about 59,000 clones are present, about 80% being singletons, with the ten largest covering approximately 3.5%. The specimen was PBMCs. These receptor sequences come from a woman between 35 and 50 years old in good health and CMV-seronegative.

This chain joins TRBV11-2 and TRBJ1-1; D is ambiguous. CDR1 SGHAT and CDR2 FQNNGV come from the germline V gene. Trimming cost V 0 bases and J 4 bases, with 3 bases left between them. CDR3 size: 12 residues. CDR3: CASSLEATEAFF. For the CDR3, the DNA is TGTGCCAGCAGCTTAGAAGCCACTGAAGCTTTCTTT.

The chain combines TRBV28 with TRBJ1-4; 10 positions agree with TRBD1. The V gene end was trimmed by 6 bases and the J gene end by 2 bases; junction bases not matched to a gene: 0. This CDR3 is 14 amino acids long. Per germline, CDR1 MDHEN and CDR2 SYDVKM. CDR3 sequence (DNA): TGTGCCAGCAGGGACAGGGGGACTAATGAAAAACTGTTTTTT. Translation gives CASRDRGTNEKLFF.

The chain combines TRBV5-1 with TRBJ2-7; 9 bases map to TRBD1. Trimming removed 4 bases from V and 3 bases from J; junction bases left unmatched: 14. The CDR3 has 17 residues. Germline V gene data show CDR1 as SGHRS and CDR2 as YFSETQ. This chain's CDR3 is CASSPINRGQFVYEQYF. The CDR3 bases are TGCGCCAGCAGCCCTATCAACAGGGGGCAATTTGTCTACGAGCAGTACTTC. Full variable domain (outside the CDR3, taken from reference TRBV5-1 and TRBJ2-7): KAGVTQTPRYLIKTRGQQVTLSCSPISGHRSVSWYQQTPGQGLQFLFEYFSETQRNKGNFPGRFSGRQFSNSRSEMNVSTLELGDSALYLCASSPINRGQFVYEQYFGPGTRLTVT.

The table lists this clone with a few counts. The CDR3 region has the DNA TGTGCCAGTAGTATCGGGACTAGCAGCTACAATGAGCAGTTCTTC. Protein product: CASSIGTSSYNEQFF. The chain carries TRBV19 and TRBJ2-1, with 9 bases that match TRBD2. Germline CDR1 and CDR2: LNHDA and SQIVND (reference sequence). V trimming: 3 bases; J trimming: 3 bases; junction bases outside the gene matches: 3. CDR3 length: 15 residues.

The chain combines TRBV6-1 with TRBJ1-5; 7 bases fit TRBD1. Per germline, CDR1 MNHNS and CDR2 SASEGT. The CDR3 totals 13 residues. V lost 6 bases and J lost 4; bases outside the gene matches: 3. The DNA for the CDR3 is TGTGCCAGCAGGCGGGACAGTAATCAGCCCCAGCATTTT. This sequence encodes CASRRDSNQPQHF.

The genes are TRBV25-1 and TRBJ1-5; a possible D gene is TRBD1 (6 bases). Trimming pared 2 bases from V and 11 bases from J, leaving 16 bases between. CDR1 MGHDK and CDR2 SYGVNS come from the germline V gene. The CDR3 totals 14 residues. CDR3 sequence: CASSEGGARRAQHF. The DNA for the CDR3 is TGTGCCAGCAGTGAAGGGGGGGCCCGTAGGGCCCAGCATTTT.

This chain links TRBV12-5 with TRBJ2-2; 8 nucleotides align to TRBD1. V was pared by 8 bases and J by 1 base, with 6 bases of the junction left unmatched. CDR1 is LGHNT, CDR2 FRNRAP, per germline. The CDR3 contains 15 residues. The CDR3 DNA reads TGTGCTAGTCAACCCGGACAGGGGAACACCGGGGAGCTGTTTTTT. Protein sequence: CASQPGQGNTGELFF.

This rearrangement joins TRBV4-1 to TRBJ2-7; 9 bases agree with TRBD1. The CDR3 extends over 16 amino acids. Germline CDR1 is MGHRA and CDR2 is YSYEKL. V gave up 1 base and J gave up 6 bases; unmatched junction bases: 10. CDR3 bases: TGCGCCAGCAGCCAAGTCCCGGGACAGGGTTGGGCCGAGCAGTACTTC. Translation gives CASSQVPGQGWAEQYF.

The rearrangement joins TRBV9 to TRBJ1-4; D gene unclear. Germline values: CDR1 SGDLS, CDR2 YYNGEE. The V end lost 3 bases, the J end lost 0 bases, and 3 bases lay between the germline ends. The CDR3 runs to 13 residues. This CDR3 reads CASSAATNEKLFF. CDR3 DNA sequence: TGTGCCAGCAGCGCCGCAACTAATGAAAAACTGTTTTTT.

The genes are TRBV7-9 and TRBJ2-3; D perhaps matches TRBD1 (5 bases). The V and J ends lost 7 bases and 0 bases respectively, with 14 bases between them. Germline V CDR1 and CDR2: SEHNR, FQNEAQ (reference sequence). There are 15 residues in the CDR3. The CDR3: CASIHPGYSTDTQYF. The DNA for the CDR3 is TGTGCCAGCATCCACCCAGGGTACAGCACAGATACGCAGTATTTT.

This chain's CDR3 is CASSLGQGIGYTF. DNA of the CDR3: TGTGCCAGCAGCTTGGGGCAGGGGATTGGCTACACCTTC. The chain carries TRBV5-6 and TRBJ1-2; a possible D gene is TRBD1 (6 bases). This CDR3 region has 13 residues. Germline assignment: CDR1 SGHDT and CDR2 YYEEEE. V lost 0 bases to trimming and J lost 7 bases, with 10 bases between them. Drawing the rest from reference TRBV5-6 and TRBJ1-2, the complete variable domain is DAGVTQSPTHLIKTRGQQVTLRCSPKSGHDTVSWYQQALGQGPQFIFQYYEEEERQRGNFPDRFSGHQFPNYSSELNVNALLLGDSALYLCASSLGQGIGYTFGSGTRLTVV.

The gene calls are TRBV5-1 and TRBJ2-5, with D possibly TRBD2 on 6 matching bases. Germline assignment: CDR1 SGHRS and CDR2 YFSETQ. This CDR3 comprises 15 residues. Trimming removed 0 bases from V and 0 bases from J, with 9 bases in between. The chain's CDR3 is CASSLVGGDQETQYF. The CDR3 DNA follows: TGCGCCAGCAGCTTGGTGGGAGGCGACCAAGAGACCCAGTACTTC.

This rearrangement joins TRBV5-1 to TRBJ2-3, with D hard to call. Judging by the DNA end, TRBJ1-5 fits better; the J call may be wrong. This CDR3 comprises 17 residues. The germline CDR1 and CDR2 sequences are SGHRS and YFSETQ. CDR3 nucleotide sequence: TGCGCCAGCAGCTCTACAATACTAGCGGGAGGGCCAGATACGCAGCATTTT. Its translation is CASSSTILAGGPDTQHF.

This clone showed up just once. The rearrangement links TRBV5-1 to TRBJ2-2; 15 bases align to TRBD2. Germline assignment: CDR1 SGHRS and CDR2 YFSETQ. V lost 2 bases and J lost 4; bases outside the gene matches: 3. This CDR3 comprises 17 residues. The CDR3 here is CASSFGLAGGPTGELFF. The CDR3 region has the DNA TGCGCCAGCAGCTTCGGACTAGCGGGAGGGCCCACCGGGGAGCTGTTTTTT.

CDR3 nucleotides: TGTGCCAGCAGCGCTGGGAGCTCCTACAATGAGCAGTTCTTC. As protein: CASSAGSSYNEQFF. The gene calls are TRBV13 and TRBJ2-1; D perhaps matches TRBD2 (5 bases). The CDR3 runs 14 residues. V was pared by 5 bases and J by 0 bases, with 8 bases between. Germline CDR1 and CDR2: PRHDT and FYEKMQ (reference sequence). The full variable domain, completed using reference TRBV13 and TRBJ2-1, is AAGVIQSPRHLIKEKRETATLKCYPIPRHDTVYWYQQGPGQDPQFLISFYEKMQSDKGSIPDRFSAQQFSDYHSELNMSSLELGDSALYFCASSAGSSYNEQFFGPGTRLTVL.

This chain joins TRBV9 and TRBJ2-1; 9 nucleotides match TRBD2. V gave up 3 bases and J gave up 2 bases; unmatched junction bases: 0. The V gene's germline CDR1 is SGDLS and CDR2 YYNGEE. The CDR3 has 14 residues. The CDR3 DNA reads TGTGCCAGCAGCGCTAGCGGGACCTACAATGAGCAGTTCTTC. This sequence encodes CASSASGTYNEQFF.

This chain uses TRBV19 with TRBJ1-5; 7 bases align to TRBD1. Germline trimming cut 4 bases from V and 5 bases from J; bases unmatched to any gene: 5. The germline V gene encodes CDR1 LNHDA and CDR2 SQIVND (reference sequence). The CDR3 totals 14 residues. CDR3: CASSTGQKYQPQHF. CDR3 DNA sequence: TGTGCCAGTAGTACGGGACAGAAATATCAGCCCCAGCATTTT.

The gene calls are TRBV7-2 and TRBJ2-1; D is uncertain. Germline V gives CDR1 SGHTA, CDR2 FQGNSA. Between the trimmed V and J ends, which lost 6 bases and 5 bases, there was a span of 14 bases. The CDR3 covers 14 residues. This chain's CDR3 is CASRSSARHNEQFF. The CDR3 DNA follows: TGTGCCAGCAGAAGTAGTGCGCGGCACAATGAGCAGTTCTTC.

V is TRBV28 and J is TRBJ1-1; D gene uncertain. The ends were cut back, 2 bases at V and 3 bases at J, with 10 bases in the middle. Germline lookup yields CDR1 MDHEN and CDR2 SYDVKM. There are 14 residues in the CDR3. This CDR3 reads CASSLEGWDTEAFF. The CDR3 DNA reads TGTGCCAGCAGTTTAGAGGGTTGGGACACTGAAGCTTTCTTT. Variable domain in full (rest from reference TRBV28 and TRBJ1-1): DVKVTQSSRYLVKRTGEKVFLECVQDMDHENMFWYRQDPGLGLRLIYFSYDVKMKEKGDIPEGYSVSREKKERFSLILESASTNQTSMYLCASSLEGWDTEAFFGQGTRLTVV.

The V call is TRBV6-5, the J call TRBJ2-3; TRBD2 matches at 7 bases. CDR1 is MNHEY and CDR2 is SVGAGI in the germline V gene. With V trimmed by 5 bases and J by 5 bases, 10 bases remained unmatched. The CDR3 extends over 15 amino acids. The CDR3 DNA sequence: TGTGCCAGCAGTGGTCGGGCCAGCGGGATAGATACGCAGTATTTT. It encodes CASSGRASGIDTQYF.

This clone was counted between two and nine times. The chain is built from TRBV9 and TRBJ2-1, with 11 positions matching TRBD2. Trimming removed 1 base from V and 10 bases from J; junction bases left unmatched: 4. The CDR3 length is 14 residues. From germline, CDR1 is SGDLS and CDR2 YYNGEE. CDR3 residues: CASSVTSGSYEQFF. The CDR3 DNA follows: TGTGCCAGCAGCGTAACTAGCGGGAGTTACGAGCAGTTCTTC.

V is TRBV25-1 and J is TRBJ1-5; tentative D call: TRBD1 (5 bases). The CDR3 runs 13 residues. The germline V gene encodes CDR1 MGHDK and CDR2 SYGVNS. V lost 4 bases to trimming and J lost 7 bases, with 11 bases between them. The CDR3 DNA follows: TGTGCCAGCAGTGTTAACGGGGGGCAGCCCCAGCATTTT. It translates to CASSVNGGQPQHF.

This rearrangement joins TRBV6-6 to TRBJ2-3; TRBD2 matches 8 bases. Germline loops: CDR1 MNHNY, CDR2 SVGAGI (reference sequence). The CDR3 runs 15 residues. Unmatched junction bases numbered 11, after V lost 6 bases and J lost 6 bases. CDR3 coding DNA: TGTGCCAGCAGCCAACGACTAGCGAGGGTTGATACGCAGTATTTT. It is translated as CASSQRLARVDTQYF.

The chain uses TRBV9 and TRBJ2-2; D gene uncertain. Between the trimmed V and J ends, which lost 3 bases and 4 bases, there was a span of 7 bases. CDR3 size: 13 residues. Germline CDR1 reads SGDLS; CDR2 reads YYNGEE. CDR3 bases: TGTGCCAGCAGCGGACTGTCCACCGGGGAGCTGTTTTTT. Residues: CASSGLSTGELFF.

The genes are TRBV4-1 and TRBJ1-4, with TRBD1 as a possible D gene (5 bases). Trimming removed 3 bases from V and 7 bases from J, with 12 bases in between. Per germline, CDR1 MGHRA and CDR2 YSYEKL. The CDR3 spans 14 residues. The CDR3 is CASSQTVMGEKLFF. CDR3 coding DNA: TGCGCCAGCAGCCAGACAGTGATGGGTGAAAAACTGTTTTTT.

The rearrangement uses TRBV4-2 and TRBJ1-1; possible D gene TRBD1, 6 bases. The V end was cut by 0 bases, the J end by 0 bases, with 11 bases between. The CDR3 spans 16 residues. Germline V gene lookup returns CDR1 LGHNA and CDR2 YNFKEQ. This CDR3 reads CASSQDWGRLNTEAFF. Here the CDR3 DNA reads TGTGCCAGCAGCCAAGATTGGGGGCGGTTGAACACTGAAGCTTTCTTT.